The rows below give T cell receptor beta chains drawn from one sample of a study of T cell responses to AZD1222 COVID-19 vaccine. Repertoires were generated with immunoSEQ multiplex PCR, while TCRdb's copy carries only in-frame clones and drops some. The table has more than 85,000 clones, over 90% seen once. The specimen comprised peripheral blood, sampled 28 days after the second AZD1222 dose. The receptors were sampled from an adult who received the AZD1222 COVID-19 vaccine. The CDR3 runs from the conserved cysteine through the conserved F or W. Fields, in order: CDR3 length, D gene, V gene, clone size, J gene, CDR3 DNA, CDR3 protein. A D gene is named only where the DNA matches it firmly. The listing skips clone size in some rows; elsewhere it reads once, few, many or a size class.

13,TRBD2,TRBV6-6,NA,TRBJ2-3,TGTGCCTCGTTTAGCGGGAGCTCAGATACGCAGTATTTT,CASFSGSSDTQYF
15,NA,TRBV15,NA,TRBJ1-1,TGTGCCACCAGCACAATTACAGGGTTGAACACTGAAGCTTTCTTT,CATSTITGLNTEAFF
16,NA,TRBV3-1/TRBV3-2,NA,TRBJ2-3,TGTGCCAGCAGCCGGGACCCAGGTCCGGTTCTAAATACGCAGTATTTT,CASSRDPGPVLNTQYF
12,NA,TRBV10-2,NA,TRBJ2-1,TGCGCCAGCAGTAGGGTCGCAGGAGAGCAGTTCTTC,CASSRVAGEQFF
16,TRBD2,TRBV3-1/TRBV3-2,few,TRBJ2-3,TGTGCCAGCAGCCAAATAAACAGCGGGGGCACAGATACGCAGTATTTT,CASSQINSGGTDTQYF
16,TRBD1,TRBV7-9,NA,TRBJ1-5,TGTGCCAGCAGCCCCCCCCTGACAGGGGGTGATCAGCCCCAGCATTTT,CASSPPLTGGDQPQHF
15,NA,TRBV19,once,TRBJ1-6,TGTGCCAGTAGTGCTTACGGGAATGACAATTCACCCCTCCACTTT,CASSAYGNDNSPLHF
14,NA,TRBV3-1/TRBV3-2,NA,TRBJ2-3,TGTGCCAGCAGCCACACCGGGAGTTCAGATACGCAGTATTTT,CASSHTGSSDTQYF
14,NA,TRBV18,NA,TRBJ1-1,TGTGCCAGCTCACCCCAGACAGGGAACACTGAAGCTTTCTTT,CASSPQTGNTEAFF
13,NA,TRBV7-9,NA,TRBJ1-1,TGTGCCAGCAGCCGGTCCGGGACCACTGAAGCTTTCTTT,CASSRSGTTEAFF
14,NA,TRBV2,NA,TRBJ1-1,TGTGCCAGCAGGGAAGGGGAGGGACAACAAGAAGCTTTCTTT,CASREGEGQQEAFF
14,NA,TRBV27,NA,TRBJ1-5,TGTGCCAGCAGTTTATATAAGGGGACTCAGCCCCAGCATTTT,CASSLYKGTQPQHF
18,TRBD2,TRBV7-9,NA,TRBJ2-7,TGTGCCAGCAGCTTAAGGATTTCGGGGGGAGCGAGCTCCTACGAGCAGTACTTC,CASSLRISGGASSYEQYF
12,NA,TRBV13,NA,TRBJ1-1,TGTGCCAGCAGCGGAGCGGGGGCCGAAGCTTTCTTT,CASSGAGAEAFF
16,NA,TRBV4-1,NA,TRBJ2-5,TGCGCCAGCAGCAGCCGGGACGGAGGCTACCAAGAGACCCAGTACTTC,CASSSRDGGYQETQYF
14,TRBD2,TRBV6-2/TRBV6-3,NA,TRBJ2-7,TGTGCCAGCAGCCATAAACTAGCGGGAGCTCCAAGATCCTTC,CASSHKLAGAPRSF
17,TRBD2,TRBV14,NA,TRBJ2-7,TGTGCCAGCAGCCAAGATAGGTGGACTAGCGGGAGGTCACAGCAGTACTTC,CASSQDRWTSGRSQQYF
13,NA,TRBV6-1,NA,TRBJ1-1,TGTGCCAGCAGTGATAGACGGTCGACGAAAGCTTTCTTT,CASSDRRSTKAFF
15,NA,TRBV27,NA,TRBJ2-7,TGTGCCAGCAGCGCCCTCGGACAGACACCCTACGAGCAGTACTTC,CASSALGQTPYEQYF
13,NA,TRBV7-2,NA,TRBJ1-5,TGTGCCAGCAGCTTGGGGGAACCGTCGGCCCAGCATTTT,CASSLGEPSAQHF
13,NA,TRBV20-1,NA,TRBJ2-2,TGCAGTGCTAGTCGTGCAAACACCGGGGAGCTGTTTTTT,CSASRANTGELFF
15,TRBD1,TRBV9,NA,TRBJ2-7,TGTGCCAGCAGCGTTGGACAGGGGTACTCCTACGAGCAGTACTTC,CASSVGQGYSYEQYF
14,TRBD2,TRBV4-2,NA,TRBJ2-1,TGTGCCAGCAGGCGTTACGGGGGGGCCGATGAGCAGTTCTTC,CASRRYGGADEQFF
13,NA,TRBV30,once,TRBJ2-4,TGTGCCTGGAGCCCACTTATTATGGACATTCAGTACTTC,CAWSPLIMDIQYF
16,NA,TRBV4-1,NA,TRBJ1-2,TGCGCCAGCAGCCAAATAGGAAGTCTAGTGGCCTATGGCTACACCTTC,CASSQIGSLVAYGYTF
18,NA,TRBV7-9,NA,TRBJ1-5,TGTGCCAGCAGCTTAGTTGCAACGGAAAATGGTCTTAGTAAGCCCCAGCATTTT,CASSLVATENGLSKPQHF
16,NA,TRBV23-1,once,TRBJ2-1,TGCGCCAGCAGTCAAGGCGGGGGCTCGGGTTGGAATGAGCAGTTCTTC,CASSQGGGSGWNEQFF
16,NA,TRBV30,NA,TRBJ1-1,TGTGCCTGGAGTGTGCGGACGATCGAGGGACGTAGGGGAGCTTTCTTT,CAWSVRTIEGRRGAFF
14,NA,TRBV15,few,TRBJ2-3,TGTGCCACCAGCAGAGGTACCCGCACAGATTCGCAGTATTTT,CATSRGTRTDSQYF
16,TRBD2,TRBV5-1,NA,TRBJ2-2,TGCGCCAGCAGCTCCGGGACTACAAAAAACACCGGGGAGCTGTTTTTT,CASSSGTTKNTGELFF
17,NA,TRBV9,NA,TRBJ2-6,TGTGCCAGCAGCGTTAACAGGGCCTACTCTGGGGCCAACGTCCTGACTTTC,CASSVNRAYSGANVLTF
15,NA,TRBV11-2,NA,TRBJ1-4,TGTGCCAGCAGCTACCAACCGTTGGGAAATGAAAAACTGTTTTTT,CASSYQPLGNEKLFF
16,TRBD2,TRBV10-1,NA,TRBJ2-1,TGCGCCAGCAGTGAGTCGAATAGCGGGGGGCAGAATGAGCAGTTCTTC,CASSESNSGGQNEQFF
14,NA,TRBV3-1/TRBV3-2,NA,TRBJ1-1,TGTGCCAGCAGCCCAAACCAGGGGCCCACTGAAGCTTTCTTT,CASSPNQGPTEAFF
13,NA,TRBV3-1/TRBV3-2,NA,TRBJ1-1,TGTGCCAGCAGCCAAGGAGGGAACACTGAAGCTTTCTTT,CASSQGGNTEAFF
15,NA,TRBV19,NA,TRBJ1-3,TGTGCCACCGCACGGGGGCTCGAGGGAGGAAACACCATATATTTT,CATARGLEGGNTIYF
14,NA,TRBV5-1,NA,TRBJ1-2,TGCGCCAGCAGCACCGCGGGATTCCTTTATGGCTACACCTTC,CASSTAGFLYGYTF
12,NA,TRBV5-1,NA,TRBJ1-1,TGCGCCAGCAGGGATATTGACACTGAAGCTTTCTTT,CASRDIDTEAFF
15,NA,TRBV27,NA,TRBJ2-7,TGTGCCAGCAGTTTTACCCCTATGGGGCCCTACGAGCAGTACTTC,CASSFTPMGPYEQYF
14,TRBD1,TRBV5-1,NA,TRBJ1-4,TGCGCCAGCAGCCTGGGACAGGGGGGTGAAAAACTGTTTTTT,CASSLGQGGEKLFF
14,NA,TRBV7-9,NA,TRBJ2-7,TGTGCCAGCACCCCGGACAGCCTCTCCTACGAGCAGTACTTC,CASTPDSLSYEQYF
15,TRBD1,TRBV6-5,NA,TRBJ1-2,TGTGCCAGCAGTGACTCCGGGACAGAGCTCTATGGCTACACCTTC,CASSDSGTELYGYTF
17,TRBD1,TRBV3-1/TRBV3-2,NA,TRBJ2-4,TGTGCCAGCAGCCAAGTAGGACAGGGAGGCGCCAAAAACATTCAGTACTTC,CASSQVGQGGAKNIQYF
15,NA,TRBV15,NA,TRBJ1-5,TGTGCCACCAGCAGAGCTACGGGGTCTCGACAGCCCCAGCATTTT,CATSRATGSRQPQHF
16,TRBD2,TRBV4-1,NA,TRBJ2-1,TGCGCCAGCAGCCAAGTCTTAGCGGGAACCTACAATGAGCAGTTCTTC,CASSQVLAGTYNEQFF
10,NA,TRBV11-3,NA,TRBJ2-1,TGTGCCAGCATCTCCAATGAGCAGTTCTTC,CASISNEQFF
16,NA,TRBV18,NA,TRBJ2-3,TGTGCCAGCTCACCACAATGGGCAGCCAACACAGATACGCAGTATTTT,CASSPQWAANTDTQYF
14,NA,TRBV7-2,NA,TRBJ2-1,TGTGCCAGCAGCTCCGGGACAACCTACAATGAGCAGTTCTTC,CASSSGTTYNEQFF
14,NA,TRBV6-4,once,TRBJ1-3,TGTGCCAGCAGTTCCGACCCTTCTGGAAACACCATATATTTT,CASSSDPSGNTIYF
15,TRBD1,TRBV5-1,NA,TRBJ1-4,TGCGCCAGCAGCTTGTTGGGACAGCTTAATGAAAAACTGTTTTTT,CASSLLGQLNEKLFF
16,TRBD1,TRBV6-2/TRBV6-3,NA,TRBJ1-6,TGTGCCAGCAGTAGACAGGGGTTCGGCTATAATTCACCCCTCCACTTT,CASSRQGFGYNSPLHF
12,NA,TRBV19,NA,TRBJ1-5,TGTGCCAGTAGTTCGGGGTTTCAGCCCCAGCATTTT,CASSSGFQPQHF
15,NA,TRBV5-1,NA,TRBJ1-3,TGCGCCAGCAGCTTGGACGGTGGCTCTGGAAACACCATATATTTT,CASSLDGGSGNTIYF
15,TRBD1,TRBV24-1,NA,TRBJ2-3,TGTGCCACCAGTGACAGACAGGGTGGGGGAGATACGCAGTATTTT,CATSDRQGGGDTQYF
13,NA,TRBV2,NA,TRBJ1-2,TGTGCCAGCAGCGGGGTTGACAGCTATGGCTACACCTTC,CASSGVDSYGYTF
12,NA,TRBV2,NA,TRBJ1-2,TGTGCCAGCAGTCTGGGAGCCGGCGGCTACACCTTC,CASSLGAGGYTF
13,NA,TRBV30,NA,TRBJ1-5,TGTGCCTGGAATGGGCAGCCCAATCAGCCCCAGCATTTT,CAWNGQPNQPQHF
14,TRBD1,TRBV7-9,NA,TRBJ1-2,TGTGCCAGCAGCCGGGGACAGAGTGGTGATGGCTACACCTTC,CASSRGQSGDGYTF
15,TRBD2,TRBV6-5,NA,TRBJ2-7,TGTGCCAGCAGCCTACTAGCGGATGACTTAGGCGAGCAGTACTTC,CASSLLADDLGEQYF
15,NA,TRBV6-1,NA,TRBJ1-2,TGTGCCAGCAGTGAAGGGGGGAGCGGAAACTATGGCTACACCTTC,CASSEGGSGNYGYTF